Presented here are 27 T cell receptor beta chains from one specimen sequenced in a study of OX40 agonist ivuxolimab in advanced cancers. This table comes from immunoSEQ multiplex PCR, and its TCRdb copy is limited to in-frame clones, with some not included. The sample holds 59,000 or so clones, 70% to 85% seen once. Material: CD4+ or CD8+ T cells sorted from blood, obtained in a trial of the OX40 agonist ivuxolimab. The receptors stem from an adult with an advanced solid tumor such as melanoma, head and neck, liver or kidney cancer.

The chain has TRBV7-8 and TRBJ2-7; 7 bases align to TRBD1. This CDR3 is 15 amino acids long. Germline V lookup: CDR1 SGHVS, CDR2 FQNEAQ. Trimming removed 5 bases from V and 5 bases from J; junction bases left unmatched: 12. For the CDR3, the DNA is TGTGCCAGCAGCGTACCGACAGGGTATTACAACGAGCAGTACTTC. This encodes CASSVPTGYYNEQYF.

The J gene is TRBJ2-6, the V gene TRBV6-6, with TRBD1 as a possible D gene (5 bases). CDR3 length equals 15 residues. V was clipped by 4 bases and J by 4 bases, with 11 bases between them. CDR1 is MNHNY and CDR2 is SVGAGI in the germline V gene (reference sequence). CDR3 DNA sequence: TGTGCCAGCAGTTTATCAGGGTCAGGGGCCAACGTCCTGACTTTC. It translates to CASSLSGSGANVLTF.

This clone was recorded only once. J is TRBJ2-7 and V is TRBV6-5; a possible D gene is TRBD2 (6 bases). CDR3 length equals 14 residues. Germline V gene sequence: CDR1 MNHEY, CDR2 SVGAGI. Trimming cost V 0 bases and J 3 bases, with 9 bases left between them. CDR3 amino acids: CASSYSGGNYEQYF. The DNA for the CDR3 is TGTGCCAGCAGTTACTCGGGGGGAAACTACGAGCAGTACTTC.

The CDR3 spells CASSPPGQGAKETQYF. The CDR3 DNA follows: TGTGCCAGCAGTCCGCCGGGACAGGGGGCGAAAGAGACCCAGTACTTC. This chain joins TRBV28 and TRBJ2-5; TRBD1 matches at 12 bases. In germline, CDR1 is MDHEN, CDR2 SYDVKM. V lost 5 bases to trimming and J lost 3 bases; unmatched junction nucleotides: 7. The CDR3 loop spans 16 amino acids.

This clone was seen a few times. V usage is TRBV5-8 and J usage is TRBJ2-1; 13 bases match TRBD2. V was clipped by 4 bases and J by 1 base; unmatched bases: 2. Germline-derived CDR1 and CDR2 are SGHTS and YDEGEE. The length of the CDR3 is 16 residues. CDR3 nucleotides: TGTGCCAGCAGCAGGGGACTAGCGGGATCCTACAATGAGCAGTTCTTC. Translation: CASSRGLAGSYNEQFF.

The chain has TRBV11-2 and TRBJ1-5; no reliable D call. The V gene's germline CDR1 is SGHAT and CDR2 FQNNGV. Between the trimmed V and J ends, which lost 0 bases and 8 bases, there was a span of 8 bases. The CDR3 contains 13 residues. The CDR3 is CASSLEPVEPQHF. The CDR3 DNA sequence: TGTGCCAGCAGCTTAGAGCCAGTTGAGCCCCAGCATTTT.

The CDR3 DNA is TGTGCCAGCAGTTCCTATTGGGGGGCAGGGCAGAACACTGAAGCTTTCTTT. It yields the protein CASSSYWGAGQNTEAFF. The V and J genes are TRBV28 and TRBJ1-1; TRBD1 might be the D (6 bases). This CDR3 has 17 residues. CDR1 is MDHEN, CDR2 SYDVKM, per germline. V lost 4 bases and J 1 base, leaving 19 bases between the germline ends.

This sequence joins TRBV7-3 and TRBJ2-5; TRBD2 agrees at 11 bases. Germline-derived CDR1 and CDR2 are SGHTA and FQGTGA. The CDR3 covers 14 residues. Losses at the gene ends were 5 bases for V and 5 bases for J; bases not matched to a gene: 4. The CDR3 sequence is CASSPTSGSETQYF. The CDR3 DNA follows: TGTGCCAGCAGCCCCACTAGCGGGAGCGAGACCCAGTACTTC.

The rearrangement uses TRBV29-1 and TRBJ2-7; maybe TRBD1 (5 bases). The CDR3 sequence is 13 residues long. V lost 1 base to trimming and J lost 3 bases, with 10 bases between them. Germline values: CDR1 SQVTM, CDR2 ANQGSEA. CDR3 region: CSVEVSQGYEQYF. The DNA for the CDR3 is TGCAGCGTTGAAGTAAGCCAGGGCTACGAGCAGTACTTC.

This chain joins TRBV5-1 and TRBJ2-2; D may be TRBD1 (5 bases). V was trimmed by 4 bases and J by 0 bases, leaving 13 bases between them. The CDR3 consists of 16 residues. Germline CDR1 is SGHRS and CDR2 is YFSETQ. The CDR3 DNA follows: TGCGCCAGCAGCCAAGGACATATTTCGAACACCGGGGAGCTGTTTTTT. Its protein product is CASSQGHISNTGELFF.

The rearrangement uses TRBV5-8 and TRBJ2-2; 9 nucleotides line up with TRBD1. V shed 2 bases and J 5 bases; nucleotides not matched to a gene: 7. This CDR3 is built from 16 residues. Germline V gene data show CDR1 as SGHTS and CDR2 as YDEGEE. For the CDR3, the DNA is TGTGCCAGCAGCTTACAGGGGGCGCGAGGGACCGGGGAGCTGTTTTTT. Residues: CASSLQGARGTGELFF.

The chain uses TRBV6-5 and TRBJ2-7, with 10 bases matching TRBD2. CDR1 is MNHEY and CDR2 is SVGAGI in the germline V gene. Trimming removed 2 bases from V and 3 bases from J; junction bases left unmatched: 7. The CDR3 sequence is 16 residues long. CDR3 region: CASSYKAGGPFYEQYF. The CDR3 nucleotides are TGTGCCAGCAGTTACAAAGCGGGAGGGCCCTTCTACGAGCAGTACTTC.

This clone was detected once. The J gene is TRBJ1-2, the V gene TRBV9; 9 bases align to TRBD1. This CDR3 is 14 amino acids long. V dropped 2 bases and J dropped 8; count of bases not matched to a gene: 7. Germline loops: CDR1 SGDLS, CDR2 YYNGEE. The CDR3 loop is CASSVGDREGGYTF. The DNA of the CDR3 is TGTGCCAGCAGCGTGGGGGACAGGGAGGGAGGCTACACCTTC.

By sample share, this clone is medium-sized. The CDR3 region is CAISATGSREQYF. The CDR3 DNA is TGTGCCATCAGTGCAACAGGGTCTCGCGAGCAGTACTTC. V usage is TRBV10-3 and J usage is TRBJ2-7; D possibly corresponds to TRBD1 (6 bases). This CDR3 is built from 13 residues. Trimming stripped 4 bases from V and 6 bases from J, with 13 bases between. Germline V gives CDR1 ENHRY, CDR2 SYGVKD.

V and J are TRBV10-1 and TRBJ1-2, with D perhaps matching TRBD1 (6 bases). V lost 4 bases, J lost 4 bases, and 10 bases lay in between. Germline values: CDR1 WNHNN, CDR2 SYGVQD (reference sequence). The CDR3 covers 13 residues. The CDR3 DNA reads TGCGCCAGCAGTGGACAGGTCGGCTATGGCTACACCTTC. It is translated as CASSGQVGYGYTF.

V usage is TRBV5-1 and J usage is TRBJ1-2, with TRBD1 matching 7 bases. The germline V gene encodes CDR1 SGHRS and CDR2 YFSETQ. Trimming removed 0 bases from V and 2 bases from J; junction bases left unmatched: 4. The CDR3 is 15 residues long. As DNA, the CDR3 is TGCGCCAGCAGCTTGGGACAGGGACCCAACTATGGCTACACCTTC. This encodes CASSLGQGPNYGYTF.

The V call is TRBV7-2, the J call TRBJ1-1; no firm D call. The V gene's germline CDR1 is SGHTA and CDR2 FQGNSA. The ends were cut back, 1 base at V and 1 base at J, with 7 bases in the middle. The CDR3 is 14 residues long. CDR3 nucleotide sequence: TGTGCCAGCAGCTTAGGCGAGGCGAACACTGAAGCTTTCTTT. It specifies CASSLGEANTEAFF. Full variable domain (missing parts from reference TRBV7-2 and TRBJ1-1): GAGVSQSPSNKVTEKGKDVELRCDPISGHTALYWYRQSLGQGLEFLIYFQGNSAPDKSGLPSDRFSAERTGGSVSTLTIQRTQQEDSAVYLCASSLGEANTEAFFGQGTRLTVV.

This chain joins TRBV6-6 and TRBJ2-7; tentative D call: TRBD1 (5 bases). V lost 0 bases and J 1 base, leaving 10 bases between the germline ends. Germline assignment: CDR1 MNHNY and CDR2 SVGAGI (reference sequence). This CDR3 has 15 amino acids. CDR3 nucleotides: TGTGCCAGCAGTTACTCTTCGAGACAGTCCTACGAGCAGTACTTC. Translating it yields CASSYSSRQSYEQYF.

The chain carries TRBV6-5 and TRBJ1-1; possible D gene TRBD1, 6 bases. Germline V lookup: CDR1 MNHEY, CDR2 SVGAGI. This CDR3 contains 15 residues. V lost 6 bases, J lost 0 bases, and 14 bases lay in between. The CDR3 sequence is CASRGSRDMNTEAFF. CDR3 DNA: TGTGCCAGCAGAGGTTCGAGGGACATGAACACTGAAGCTTTCTTT.

This chain joins TRBV5-1 and TRBJ2-1; D is ambiguous. With 2 bases removed from V and 4 bases from J, the gap between germline ends came to 4 bases. The CDR3 runs 12 residues. CDR1 SGHRS and CDR2 YFSETQ come from the germline V gene. The CDR3 DNA reads as TGCGCCAGCAGCTTTCGGTACAATGAGCAGTTCTTC. Amino acids: CASSFRYNEQFF. The complete variable domain, with remaining parts taken from reference TRBV5-1 and TRBJ2-1, reads KAGVTQTPRYLIKTRGQQVTLSCSPISGHRSVSWYQQTPGQGLQFLFEYFSETQRNKGNFPGRFSGRQFSNSRSEMNVSTLELGDSALYLCASSFRYNEQFFGPGTRLTVL.

The chain is built from TRBV6-5 and TRBJ1-4, with 11 bases fitting TRBD1. The CDR3 is made up of 14 amino acids. Trimming removed 6 bases from V and 8 bases from J; junction bases left unmatched: 5. From germline, CDR1 is MNHEY and CDR2 SVGAGI. CDR3 bases: TGTGCCAGCAGCCCGGACAGGGGGCGGGAAAAACTGTTTTTT. Translated: CASSPDRGREKLFF.

As for this clone: This specimen includes other DNA sequences encoding the same CDR3. The chain is built from TRBV2 and TRBJ1-4, with TRBD1 matching 7 bases. With V trimmed by 6 bases and J by 6 bases, 10 bases remained unmatched. Germline V gene data show CDR1 as SNHLY and CDR2 as FYNNEI. The CDR3 runs to 15 residues. For the CDR3, the DNA is TGTGCCAGCAGCCGGGACAGTAAAGCATATGAAAAACTGTTTTTT. Protein: CASSRDSKAYEKLFF.

A note on this clone: The junction differs from germline at one of its ends, possibly a read error. The chain uses TRBV5-3 and TRBJ1-4; no clear D. TRBV5-3 is classed as an ORF, of uncertain function. The CDR3 length is 14 residues. The CDR3 bases are TGTGCCAGCAGCTTGGGAGGGCAGAATGAAAAACTGTTTTTT. Protein sequence: CASSLGGQNEKLFF.

Here the CDR3 reads CASHRGNSYGYTF. DNA for the CDR3: TGTGCCAGTCACCGCGGGAACTCCTATGGCTACACCTTC. This chain joins TRBV2 and TRBJ1-2, with D unresolved. Germline values: CDR1 SNHLY, CDR2 FYNNEI. This CDR3 contains 13 residues. The ends were cut back, 9 bases at V and 4 bases at J, with 15 bases in the middle.

The rearrangement uses TRBV9 and TRBJ1-1, with a possible D match to TRBD1 (5 bases). The germline gives CDR1 SGDLS, CDR2 YYNGEE. The CDR3 runs to 14 residues. The V and J ends lost 3 bases and 2 bases respectively, with 11 bases between them. DNA for the CDR3: TGTGCCAGCAGCGAGGGGTGGGGCAACACTGAAGCTTTCTTT. Its translation: CASSEGWGNTEAFF. Filled out from reference TRBV9 and TRBJ1-1, the complete variable domain reads DSGVTQTPKHLITATGQRVTLRCSPRSGDLSVYWYQQSLDQGLQFLIQYYNGEERAKGNILERFSAQQFPDLHSELNLSSLELGDSALYFCASSEGWGNTEAFFGQGTRLTVV.

In DNA, the CDR3 is TGTGCCAGCAGCTTAAGGGGCTCCTACGGGACCCAGTACTTC. It encodes CASSLRGSYGTQYF. The V call is TRBV7-2, the J call TRBJ2-5; weak D call: TRBD1 (5 bases). CDR1 is SGHTA and CDR2 is FQGNSA in the germline V gene. Trimming took off 2 bases at V and 7 bases at J, with 14 bases between the two ends. CDR3 length: 14 residues. Full variable domain (outside the CDR3, taken from reference TRBV7-2 and TRBJ2-5): GAGVSQSPSNKVTEKGKDVELRCDPISGHTALYWYRQSLGQGLEFLIYFQGNSAPDKSGLPSDRFSAERTGGSVSTLTIQRTQQEDSAVYLCASSLRGSYGTQYFGPGTRLLVL.

The rearrangement joins TRBV11-2 to TRBJ1-5, with D possibly TRBD1 on 5 matching bases. V was pared by 5 bases and J by 0 bases, with 11 bases between. Germline-derived CDR1 and CDR2 are SGHAT and FQNNGV. The CDR3 extends over 15 amino acids. Written as DNA, the CDR3 is TGTGCCAGCAGCGACACAGGATATAGCAATCAGCCCCAGCATTTT. Its protein product is CASSDTGYSNQPQHF.